Below, 3 T cell receptor beta chains from the same sample are listed, as sequenced in a study of CD8+CD57+ T cells in acquired aplastic anemia. Genomic DNA templated the TCR beta VDJ and CDR3 profiling. MiXCR was run by TCRdb on the reads, yielding one entry per CDR3 protein. This table holds roughly 150,000 distinct CDR3 sequences, less than 50% found once. Patients picked for sequencing had shown CD8+CD57+ cell expansion detected by flow cytometry. The sequenced sample consisted of sorted CD4+, CD8+, or CD8+CD57+ T cells (not recorded which) from PBMCs. The receptor set was obtained from a human donor with aplastic anemia.

Comments on this clonotype: A read error may explain this, as a much larger clone is one base away. The chain combines TRBV5-1 with TRBJ1-4; 10 bases are a match to TRBD1. Per the germline V gene, CDR1 is SGHRS and CDR2 is YFSETQ. Trimming removed 4 bases from V and 8 bases from J; junction bases left unmatched: 14. This CDR3 is 17 amino acids long. The CDR3 DNA follows: TGCGCCAGCAGCCCCGCACCCCAGACAGGGGGCAGGGAAAAACTGTTTTTT. Protein: CASSPAPQTGGREKLFF.

The rearrangement links TRBV12-3 or TRBV12-4 to TRBJ2-5, with TRBD1 identical over 9 bases. TRBJ2-7 matches the DNA end more closely, so the J call is doubtful. The CDR3 sequence is 14 residues long. In DNA, the CDR3 is TGTGCCAGCAGACCGCCGGGACAGGGCGCCGAGCAGTACTTC. Translated, it gives CASRPPGQGAEQYF.

About this clonotype itself: A much larger clone sits a single nucleotide away, making a read error possible. The V and J genes are TRBV6-1 and TRBJ1-1, with TRBD1 identical over 9 bases. CDR3 length: 15 amino acids. CDR1 and CDR2 from the germline V gene are MNHNS and SASEGT. The CDR3 loop is CAGSGLDRGITEAFF. The DNA for the CDR3 is TGTGCCGGCAGTGGACTGGACAGGGGAATAACTGAAGCTTTCTTT.